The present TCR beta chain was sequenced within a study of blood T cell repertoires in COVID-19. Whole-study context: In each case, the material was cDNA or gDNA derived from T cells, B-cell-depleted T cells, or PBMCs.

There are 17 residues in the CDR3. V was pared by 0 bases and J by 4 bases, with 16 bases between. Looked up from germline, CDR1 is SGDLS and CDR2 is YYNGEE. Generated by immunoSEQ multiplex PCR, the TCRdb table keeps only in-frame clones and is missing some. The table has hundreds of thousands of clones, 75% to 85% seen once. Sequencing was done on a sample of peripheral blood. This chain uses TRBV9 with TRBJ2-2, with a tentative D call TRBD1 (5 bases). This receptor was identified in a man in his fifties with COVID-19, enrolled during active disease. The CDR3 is CASSVGFRVSGTGELFF. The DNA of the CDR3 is TGTGCCAGCAGCGTAGGATTCAGGGTTTCGGGCACCGGGGAGCTGTTTTTT.